This T cell receptor beta chain is from a study of blood T cells in healthy people across ages. The second PCR ran roughly 7 to 12 cycles with a sample-barcoded 5' primer and J-beta primers. CDR3-containing paired-end reads numbered at least 2.5 million in each sample. From the 5' RACE reads, TCRdb called clonotypes with MiXCR, one entry per CDR3 protein. This table has over 1,300,000 distinct CDR3 sequences, approximately 59% appearing once. Findings and caveats of the study: Higher diversity and more naive CD4+ cells were features of long-lived donors, compared to aged donors. The CMV status of each donor remained undetermined, and this could have confounded shifts in expanded clonotypes.

About this clonotype: Its target is unknown.

Staff drew roughly 10 milliliters of peripheral blood from each donor. Deletions cut 6 bases from V and 7 bases from J, with 19 bases between. Germline V gene lookup returns CDR1 MNHEY and CDR2 SVGAGI. This CDR3 region has 15 residues. The chain links TRBV6-5 to TRBJ1-5, with a weak D call TRBD1 (5 bases). The TCR sequence derives from a man younger than 35 in good health. Sequencing was carried out using blood. The CDR3 region is CASRKGRGLDQPQHF. In nucleotides, the CDR3 is TGTGCCAGCAGGAAAGGCCGGGGCCTCGACCAGCCCCAGCATTTT.